This paragraph covers one T cell receptor beta chain sequence. Its antigen remains undetermined. To determine HCMV serostatus, a commercial ELISA kit was used to detect HCMV-specific IgG in serum. Ficoll density gradient centrifugation was used to isolate peripheral blood mononuclear cells from blood. Reading from cysteine to phenylalanine, the CDR3 counts 15 amino acids. The nucleotide record is missing. Based on the germline V gene, the CDR1 and CDR2 sequences are SGHRS and YFSETQ. This specimen belongs to a study of T cells expressing NK-cell markers (dated by TCRdb to about 2020). As for the study more broadly: Three sorted T-cell subsets (CD3+CD56+NKG2C+, CD3+CD56+NKG2C- and CD3+CD56-NKG2C+) from under ten donors had their TCR beta-chain repertoires profiled. Among the eight sequenced donors, seven were HCMV-seropositive and one was HCMV-seronegative. Randomly selected healthy volunteers, three men and five women, were used as the eight sequenced donors. Libraries were sequenced as 2 x 150 bp reads on Illumina HiSeq 2000/2500, MiSeq or NextSeq. Summary of the overall study and its limitations: Those dominant clonotypes were again the most abundant among CD3+CD56-NKG2C+ cells in a few donors, at about 28.3-65%. It remained unclear whether the expanded NKG2C-expressing T cell clones were specific for HCMV antigens. In over five donors, the dominant CD3+CD56+NKG2C+ clonotypes were among the top 10 CD8+ clonotypes and accounted for roughly 1.0-7.5% of CD8+ T cells.

The sequencing machine was an Illumina HiSeq 2000. The TCR beta cDNA libraries were made using 5'RACE template switching, a step that added both a universal primer site and unique molecular identifiers. cDNA synthesis was primed from the TCR beta constant segment and was followed by two successive PCR amplification steps. As for how the authors treated the data: MIGEC was used to demultiplex reads and group reads by UMI, and MiTCR was used to assemble and quantify clonotypes. Only TCR cDNA sequences supported by at least two reads were kept to exclude erroneous sequences. The tcR package was used for downstream repertoire analysis, with clonotypes matched between fractions based on CDR3 nucleotide sequence plus V segment. Antigen specificity was annotated against VDJdb with VDJmatch, allowing one amino acid substitution in CDR3. Once TCRdb had reprocessed the reads, it stored one entry per CDR3 protein sequence and supplied no DNA. None of the V and J calls come from the authors' own analysis; TCRdb made them. The record for this sample contains roughly 180,000 distinct CDR3 sequences. 18% of the sample is held by the ten biggest clonotypes.

This TCR came from a woman between 18 and 70 years old in good health. What was sequenced was blood T cells: a sorted CD56 or NKG2C T cell subset, CD4+ or CD8+ T cells, or bulk PBMC T cells (not recorded which). Recombination joined TRBV5-1 with TRBJ2-3. The CDR3 region: CASSLGQRGTDTQYF. Extended through the reference TRBV5-1 and TRBJ2-3 proteins, this CDR3 yields the full variable domain: KAGVTQTPRYLIKTRGQQVTLSCSPISGHRSVSWYQQTPGQGLQFLFEYFSETQRNKGNFPGRFSGRQFSNSRSEMNVSTLELGDSALYLCASSLGQRGTDTQYFGPGTRLTVL.